The T cell receptor (beta chain) under discussion was sequenced for a study of beta chain features in type 1 diabetes. About this clone: Its antigen remains unknown.

Germline CDR1 is SGHTA and CDR2 is FQGNSA. The CDR3 covers 14 residues. The ends were cut back, 6 bases at V and 4 bases at J, with 15 bases in the middle. Study-wide results and limits: A moderate, significant TCRB CDR3 shortening appeared in type 1 diabetes across four CD4+ subsets.

Expressed TCRB transcripts were sequenced, since all the RNA that had been isolated was reverse transcribed. The data were produced by immunoSEQ multiplex PCR, yet TCRdb's version contains in-frame clones alone and is incomplete. The repertoire consists of 150,000 to 200,000 clones, with around 8.6% occurring once and the leading ten covering around 0.5%. This TCR was sampled from a woman aged 18-30 years with type 1 diabetes. Sequencing input: central memory CD4+ T cells from blood. The chain links TRBV7-2 to TRBJ2-5; D perhaps matches TRBD1 (6 bases). Here the CDR3 reads CASSLNRDTETQYF. The CDR3 DNA is TGTGCCAGCAGTCTTAACCGGGACACAGAGACCCAGTACTTC.